The clone carrying this T cell receptor beta chain was observed a handful of times. Its matching antigen is unknown. TCRdb analysed the RT-PCR reads with MiXCR anew, one entry per CDR3 protein. Counted here are about 500,000 distinct CDR3 sequences, 16% occurring once; the ten biggest clones make up 3%. The entry originates in a study of response to subunit inactivated influenza vaccine. CDR1 is LGHNA, CDR2 YSLEER, per germline. The V and J ends lost 0 bases and 5 bases respectively, with 10 bases between them. The CDR3 spans 15 residues. Study observations and caveats: The authors suggested that every seasonal influenza vaccination recruits few new T cells.

This specimen consisted of CD4+ T cells sorted from PBMCs, obtained roughly 24 months after vaccination. The chain has TRBV4-3 and TRBJ1-4; the D is unclear. The clonotype was recovered from a man aged 50-75 years who received an inactivated influenza vaccine. CDR3 sequence reads: CASSQELRSNEKLFF. As DNA, the CDR3 is TGCGCCAGCAGCCAAGAGCTCCGGAGCAATGAAAAACTGTTTTTT.